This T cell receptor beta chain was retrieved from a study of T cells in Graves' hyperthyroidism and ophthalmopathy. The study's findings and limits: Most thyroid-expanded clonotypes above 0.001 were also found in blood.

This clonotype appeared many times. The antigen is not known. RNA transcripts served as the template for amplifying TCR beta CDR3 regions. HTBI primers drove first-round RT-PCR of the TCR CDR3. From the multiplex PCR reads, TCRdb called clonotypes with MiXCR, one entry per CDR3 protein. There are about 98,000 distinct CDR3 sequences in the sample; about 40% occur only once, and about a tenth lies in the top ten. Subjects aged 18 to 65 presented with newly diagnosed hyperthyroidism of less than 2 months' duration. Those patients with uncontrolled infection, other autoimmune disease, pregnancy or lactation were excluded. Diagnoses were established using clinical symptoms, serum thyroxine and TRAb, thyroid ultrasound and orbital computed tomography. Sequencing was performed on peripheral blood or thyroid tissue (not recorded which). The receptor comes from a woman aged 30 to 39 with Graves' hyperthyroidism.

The CDR3 is CATSRGGQAHEQYF. The CDR3 nucleotides are TGTGCCACCAGCAGAGGTGGTCAGGCCCACGAGCAGTACTTC. The rearrangement uses TRBV15 and TRBJ2-7; the D is unclear. The CDR3 consists of 14 residues. Looked up from germline, CDR1 is LNHNV and CDR2 is YYDKDF (reference sequence). With 1 base removed from V and 5 bases from J, the gap between germline ends came to 12 bases.